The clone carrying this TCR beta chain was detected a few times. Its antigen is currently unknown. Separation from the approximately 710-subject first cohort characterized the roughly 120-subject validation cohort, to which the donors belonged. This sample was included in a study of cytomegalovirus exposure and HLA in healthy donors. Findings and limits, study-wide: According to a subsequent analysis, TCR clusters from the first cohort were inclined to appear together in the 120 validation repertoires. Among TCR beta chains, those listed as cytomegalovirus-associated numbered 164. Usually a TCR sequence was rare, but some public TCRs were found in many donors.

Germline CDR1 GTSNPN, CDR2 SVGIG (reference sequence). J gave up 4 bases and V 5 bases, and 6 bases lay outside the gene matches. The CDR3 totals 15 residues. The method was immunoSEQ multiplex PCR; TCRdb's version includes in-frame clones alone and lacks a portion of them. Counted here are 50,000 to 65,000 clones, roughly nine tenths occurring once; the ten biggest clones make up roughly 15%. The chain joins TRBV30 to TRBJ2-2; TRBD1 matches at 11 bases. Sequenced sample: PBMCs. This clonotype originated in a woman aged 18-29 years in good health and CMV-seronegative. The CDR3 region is CAWGTGTGGTGELFF. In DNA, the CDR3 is TGTGCCTGGGGGACCGGGACAGGGGGCACCGGGGAGCTGTTTTTT.